A single sample gave rise to the 25 T cell receptor beta chains below, sequenced in a study of cytotoxic CD8 clonotypes in ibrutinib-treated CLL. The assay was immunoSEQ multiplex PCR, and TCRdb's table has in-frame clones only and misses some. Here the sample spans around 40,000 clones, 70% to 75% being singletons. The specimen was PBMCs, collected at disease progression, from a patient treated with ibrutinib. The receptors stem from a human donor with chronic lymphocytic leukemia.

The rearrangement links TRBV5-1 to TRBJ2-5; 9 bases map to TRBD2. V was clipped by 0 bases and J by 5 bases; unmatched bases: 5. Germline V gives CDR1 SGHRS, CDR2 YFSETQ. CDR3 length: 15 residues. The CDR3 region is CASSLVGSGGETQYF. CDR3 nucleotides: TGCGCCAGCAGCTTGGTGGGTAGCGGGGGTGAGACCCAGTACTTC.

V gene TRBV29-1 combines with J gene TRBJ1-1; D call uncertain. The V gene's germline CDR1 is SQVTM and CDR2 ANQGSEA. V lost 4 bases and J lost 0, with 9 bases in between. This CDR3 is 13 amino acids long. The CDR3 here is CSVVGQMNTEAFF. CDR3 in DNA: TGCAGCGTTGTTGGCCAGATGAACACTGAAGCTTTCTTT.

In this sample, this clone is medium-sized (0.01 to 0.1%). This chain joins TRBV10-3 and TRBJ2-7, with TRBD1 matching 7 bases. The CDR3 sequence is 13 residues long. CDR1 is ENHRY, CDR2 SYGVKD, per germline. V shed 10 bases, J shed 7 bases, and the junction held 13 bases outside the gene matches. The CDR3 sequence: CATGSGGSGEQYF. The CDR3 nucleotides are TGTGCCACAGGATCAGGGGGTTCGGGTGAGCAGTACTTC.

This chain connects TRBV6-1 to TRBJ2-2; D is undetermined. Trimming removed 2 bases from V and 7 bases from J, with 5 bases in between. Germline V gene data show CDR1 as MNHNS and CDR2 as SASEGT. The CDR3 is made up of 12 amino acids. In DNA form, the CDR3 reads TGTGCCAGCAGTGAATTTAGCGGGGAGCTGTTTTTT. Translating it yields CASSEFSGELFF.

The rearrangement joins TRBV5-1 to TRBJ2-7; D is perhaps TRBD1 (5 bases). Looked up from germline, CDR1 is SGHRS and CDR2 is YFSETQ. V was shortened by 4 bases and J by 3 bases, with 11 bases between the two germline ends. This CDR3 region has 13 residues. The CDR3 nucleotides read TGCGCCAGCAGCCAAGGACACCTCTACGAGCAGTACTTC. Its translation: CASSQGHLYEQYF. Full variable domain (missing parts from reference TRBV5-1 and TRBJ2-7): KAGVTQTPRYLIKTRGQQVTLSCSPISGHRSVSWYQQTPGQGLQFLFEYFSETQRNKGNFPGRFSGRQFSNSRSEMNVSTLELGDSALYLCASSQGHLYEQYFGPGTRLTVT.

The chain has TRBV7-9 and TRBJ2-5; 7 bases agree with TRBD2. The germline V gene encodes CDR1 SEHNR and CDR2 FQNEAQ (reference sequence). This CDR3 is 16 amino acids long. V gave up 5 bases and J gave up 5 bases; unmatched junction bases: 14. CDR3 protein: CASSPRLAGFWETQYF. In DNA form, the CDR3 reads TGTGCCAGCAGCCCGCGACTAGCCGGGTTTTGGGAGACCCAGTACTTC.

This clone appeared a few times. The chain combines TRBV19 with TRBJ2-7, with unresolved D. Per germline, CDR1 LNHDA and CDR2 SQIVND (reference sequence). V lost 3 bases, J lost 3 bases, and 15 bases lay in between. The CDR3 loop spans 15 amino acids. CDR3 sequence reads: CASSIGLTASYEQYF. The CDR3 DNA reads TGTGCCAGTAGTATTGGTTTAACAGCGAGCTACGAGCAGTACTTC.

This clone was found once. The rearrangement joins TRBV10-3 to TRBJ2-7; D gene unclear. This CDR3 spans 13 amino acids. The germline CDR1 and CDR2 sequences are ENHRY and SYGVKD. V dropped 1 base and J dropped 3 bases, with 7 bases sitting between them. The CDR3 reads CAISEYHDYEQYF. CDR3 sequence (DNA): TGTGCCATCAGTGAGTACCACGACTACGAGCAGTACTTC.

This clone showed up just once. The chain combines TRBV28 with TRBJ1-6, with 10 bases aligning to TRBD1. The CDR3 extends over 18 amino acids. Germline V CDR1 and CDR2: MDHEN, SYDVKM. The trim removed 4 bases at V and 1 base at J, leaving 7 bases unmatched. The DNA of the CDR3 is TGTGCCAGCAGTTCGGGACAGGGGTATGGATCCTATAATTCACCCCTCCACTTT. This translates into CASSSGQGYGSYNSPLHF.

The CDR3 nucleotides read TGTGCCAGCAGCCCTGGGACAGGGGGCAATCAGCCCCAGCATTTT. Protein: CASSPGTGGNQPQHF. The chain recombines TRBV6-6 with TRBJ1-5, with 10 bases that match TRBD1. V gave up 6 bases and J gave up 2 bases; unmatched junction bases: 4. The CDR3 runs 15 residues. Germline-derived CDR1 and CDR2 are MNHNY and SVGAGI (reference sequence).

The V gene is TRBV10-3, the J gene TRBJ1-1; no reliable D call. CDR1 and CDR2 from the germline V gene are ENHRY and SYGVKD. Trimming removed 3 bases from V and 2 bases from J, with 13 bases in between. The CDR3 is 15 residues long. The CDR3: CAISDYGNGNTEAFF. CDR3 nucleotide sequence: TGTGCCATCAGTGATTATGGGAACGGTAACACTGAAGCTTTCTTT.

V and J are TRBV19 and TRBJ2-5, with TRBD2 matching 7 bases. CDR3 size: 15 residues. Germline trimming cut 4 bases from V and 4 bases from J; bases unmatched to any gene: 9. Germline V CDR1 and CDR2: LNHDA, SQIVND (reference sequence). The CDR3 loop reads CASSTSGAQGETQYF. The DNA of the CDR3 is TGTGCCAGTAGTACCAGCGGGGCCCAGGGAGAGACCCAGTACTTC.

A few counts support this clone. The chain employs TRBV27 and TRBJ2-5; the D call may be TRBD1 or TRBD2 (5 bases each). V lost 5 bases and J 5 bases, leaving 21 bases between the germline ends. This CDR3 spans 16 amino acids. CDR1 is MNHEY and CDR2 is SMNVEV in the germline V gene (reference sequence). The CDR3 DNA sequence: TGTGCCAGCAGTACCCGCCCGGGACCCTCTGAGGAGACCCAGTACTTC. Its translation: CASSTRPGPSEETQYF.

The CDR3 reads CASTSGMRLDSPLHF. The CDR3 bases are TGTGCCAGCACCTCCGGGATGAGGCTTGATTCACCCCTCCACTTT. The chain couples TRBV2 to TRBJ1-6, with D uncertain. V lost 7 bases to trimming and J lost 8 bases, with 18 bases between them. CDR3 length: 15 amino acids. Germline V gene data show CDR1 as SNHLY and CDR2 as FYNNEI.

The chain couples TRBV15 to TRBJ2-3; TRBD2 agrees at 9 bases. With V trimmed by 3 bases and J by 5 bases, 6 bases remained unmatched. CDR1 is LNHNV and CDR2 is YYDKDF in the germline V gene (reference sequence). There are 15 residues in the CDR3. DNA for the CDR3: TGTGCCACCAGCAGCTATAGCGGGGGAGAAGATACGCAGTATTTT. This codes for CATSSYSGGEDTQYF.

A few counts support this clone. This chain links TRBV6-1 with TRBJ1-3; D might be TRBD1 (5 bases). V gave up 4 bases and J gave up 0 bases, with 7 bases separating them. The CDR3 runs to 14 residues. The germline gives CDR1 MNHNS, CDR2 SASEGT. This CDR3 is CASSGGISGNTIYF. The CDR3 DNA sequence: TGTGCCAGCAGTGGGGGGATCTCTGGAAACACCATATATTTT.

The rearrangement joins TRBV13 to TRBJ2-2; D is ambiguous. Germline loops: CDR1 PRHDT, CDR2 FYEKMQ (reference sequence). The V and J ends lost 5 bases and 7 bases respectively, with 8 bases between them. There are 12 residues in the CDR3. The CDR3 loop reads CASSRLIGELFF. In nucleotides, the CDR3 is TGTGCCAGCAGCCGGTTAATCGGGGAGCTGTTTTTT.

The chain links TRBV5-1 to TRBJ2-7; 8 bases map to TRBD1. V shed 4 bases, J shed 2 bases, and the junction held 11 bases outside the gene matches. The CDR3 spans 16 residues. Germline V gene sequence: CDR1 SGHRS, CDR2 YFSETQ. In DNA, the CDR3 is TGCGCCAGCAGCATGGGGCCCGGACAGGGAACCTACGAGCAGTACTTC. Protein product: CASSMGPGQGTYEQYF. The full variable domain, its missing parts supplied by reference TRBV5-1 and TRBJ2-7, is KAGVTQTPRYLIKTRGQQVTLSCSPISGHRSVSWYQQTPGQGLQFLFEYFSETQRNKGNFPGRFSGRQFSNSRSEMNVSTLELGDSALYLCASSMGPGQGTYEQYFGPGTRLTVT.

The chain employs TRBV29-1 and TRBJ2-5; D not certain. The V gene's germline CDR1 is SQVTM and CDR2 ANQGSEA. V lost 3 bases and J lost 5, with 19 bases in between. The CDR3 has 15 residues. In DNA, the CDR3 is TGCAGCGTTGAGCCAATGGGCTCGGGTGGGGAGACCCAGTACTTC. It yields the protein CSVEPMGSGGETQYF.

This clone was observed once. The rearrangement links TRBV19 to TRBJ2-7; possibly TRBD2 for D (6 bases). Trimming left V 2 bases short and J 1 base short, with 12 bases between. Germline V gene lookup returns CDR1 LNHDA and CDR2 SQIVND (reference sequence). This CDR3 is built from 15 residues. CDR3 DNA: TGTGCCAGTAGTATATCAGGAGGGATGTCCTACGAGCAGTACTTC. Amino acid sequence: CASSISGGMSYEQYF. Filled out from reference TRBV19 and TRBJ2-7, the complete variable domain reads DGGITQSPKYLFRKEGQNVTLSCEQNLNHDAMYWYRQDPGQGLRLIYYSQIVNDFQKGDIAEGYSVSREKKESFPLTVTSAQKNPTAFYLCASSISGGMSYEQYFGPGTRLTVT.

This chain connects TRBV10-3 to TRBJ1-5, with D perhaps matching TRBD1 (6 bases). The V end was cut by 0 bases, the J end by 5 bases, with 14 bases between. This CDR3 is built from 16 residues. CDR1 is ENHRY and CDR2 is SYGVKD in the germline V gene. The CDR3 here is CAISESRAGADQPQHF. The CDR3 DNA reads TGTGCCATCAGTGAGTCAAGGGCAGGGGCCGATCAGCCCCAGCATTTT.

V and J are TRBV4-1 and TRBJ1-1; D is uncertain. This CDR3 contains 14 residues. Trimming removed 0 bases from V and 1 base from J, with 6 bases in between. Looked up from germline, CDR1 is MGHRA and CDR2 is YSYEKL. In nucleotides, the CDR3 is TGCGCCAGCAGCCAAGATGGAGCGAACACTGAAGCTTTCTTT. Translating it yields CASSQDGANTEAFF.

The chain has TRBV19 and TRBJ2-7, with a weak D call TRBD2 (5 bases). The germline V gene has CDR1 LNHDA and CDR2 SQIVND (reference sequence). The V and J ends lost 1 base and 7 bases respectively, with 17 bases between them. The CDR3 loop spans 15 amino acids. The DNA of the CDR3 is TGTGCCAGTAGTATAGCCCAGGAGGCCCTCCATGAGCAGTACTTC. It yields the protein CASSIAQEALHEQYF.

This chain links TRBV5-1 with TRBJ2-3; 8 bases line up with TRBD2. CDR3 size: 15 residues. Per the germline V gene, CDR1 is SGHRS and CDR2 is YFSETQ. With V trimmed by 2 bases and J by 0 bases, 2 bases remained unmatched. DNA of the CDR3: TGCGCCAGCAGCTTTAGCGGGGCTAGCACAGATACGCAGTATTTT. This gives the protein CASSFSGASTDTQYF. Combining the CDR3 with reference TRBV5-1 and TRBJ2-3 gives the whole variable domain KAGVTQTPRYLIKTRGQQVTLSCSPISGHRSVSWYQQTPGQGLQFLFEYFSETQRNKGNFPGRFSGRQFSNSRSEMNVSTLELGDSALYLCASSFSGASTDTQYFGPGTRLTVL.

This chain joins TRBV11-1 and TRBJ1-6, with a weak D call TRBD1 (6 bases). The CDR3 totals 15 residues. CDR1 is SGHAT, CDR2 FQDESV, per germline (reference sequence). Trimming left V 5 bases short and J 3 bases short, with 11 bases between. In DNA form, the CDR3 reads TGTGCCAGCAGCCGGGACACCCTCTATAATTCACCCCTCCACTTT. Translation gives CASSRDTLYNSPLHF.